This T cell receptor beta chain was retrieved from a study of T-cell reconstitution after alpha-beta-depleted transplantation in children. Regarding the study as a whole: TCRbeta diversity was high at day 60 in some patients (a result of surviving recipient T cells and thymic progenitors). T cells produced anew were the main source of T-cell counts and diversity one year after transplant. Expanded graft clones numbering several hundred reportedly gave rise to alpha-beta T cells about two months after transplant.

This clonotype was counted ten times or more. Antigen unknown. TCRbeta library construction was performed incorporating unique molecular identifiers. MiXCR was run by TCRdb on the PCR reads, yielding one entry per CDR3 protein. The table has 700,000 or so distinct CDR3 sequences, about 12% seen once. Trimming shortened V by 4 bases and J by 3 bases, and 15 bases separated the two germline ends. The CDR3 runs to 15 residues. CDR1 LGHNA and CDR2 YNFKEQ come from the germline V gene. This TCR derives from a girl aged 2 to 9 with congenital amegakaryocytic thrombocytopenia, due to receive a stem cell transplant. The rearrangement links TRBV4-2 to TRBJ1-1, with D hard to call. The source was PBMCs, collected before TCRalphabeta/CD19-depleted stem cell transplant. The CDR3 reads CASSRSLPSHTEAFF. CDR3 bases: TGTGCCAGCAGCCGCTCCCTGCCCTCCCACACTGAAGCTTTCTTT.